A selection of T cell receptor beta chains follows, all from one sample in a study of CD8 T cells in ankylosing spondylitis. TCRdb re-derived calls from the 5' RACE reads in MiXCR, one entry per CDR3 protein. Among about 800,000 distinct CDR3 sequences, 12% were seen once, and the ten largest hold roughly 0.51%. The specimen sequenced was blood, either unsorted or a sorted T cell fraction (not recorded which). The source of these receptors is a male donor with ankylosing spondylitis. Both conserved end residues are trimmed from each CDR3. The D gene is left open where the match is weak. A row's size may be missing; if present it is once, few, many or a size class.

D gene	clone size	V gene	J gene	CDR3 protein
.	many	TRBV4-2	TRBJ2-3	ASSQDPAGTATDTQY
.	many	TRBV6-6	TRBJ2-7	ATSTSSYEQY
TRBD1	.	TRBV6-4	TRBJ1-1	ASSRRQDLLLGTATEAF
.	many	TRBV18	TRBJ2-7	ASSPKARSPEGYEQY
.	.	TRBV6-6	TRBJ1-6	ASSYPAEIDSPLH
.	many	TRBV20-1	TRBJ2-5	SAKMGGTVKTQY
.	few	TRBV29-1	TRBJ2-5	SVPNQETQY
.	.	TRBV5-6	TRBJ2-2	ASSLGVQGGTGELF
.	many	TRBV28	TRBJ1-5	ASSTWQPQH
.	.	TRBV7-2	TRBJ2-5	ASRVIGGGEWVAQY
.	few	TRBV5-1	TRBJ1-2	ASSLAPFRDGYT
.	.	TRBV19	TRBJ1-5	ASSMDTVVSRPQH
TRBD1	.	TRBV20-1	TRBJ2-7	GLKDRVVPYEQY
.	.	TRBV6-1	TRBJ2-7	ASTTQGPSYEQY
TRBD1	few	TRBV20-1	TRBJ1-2	SARGSQGDYGYT
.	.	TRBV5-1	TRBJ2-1	ASSLIGSGYNEQF